This paragraph reports one T cell receptor (beta chain). Per the study methods: Reference gene primer amplification yielded estimated nucleated cell counts. Some clones are missing from TCRdb's copy, which holds only in-frame ones; the method was immunoSEQ multiplex PCR. That table gives V, J and clone size, and the DNA gave D and trimming. The profile shows 35,000 to 50,000 clones, roughly nine tenths of them singletons. These data are taken from a study of blood T cell repertoires in COVID-19. For the study at large: Whether acute or convalescent, the COVID-19 samples came from the United States, Italy and Spain. PBMCs, B-cell-depleted T cells, or T cells were the source of the cDNA or gDNA that made up the material.

CDR1 and CDR2 (germline): MNHNY, SVGAGI (reference sequence). The ends lost 7 bases at V and 7 bases at J; junction bases unmatched: 12. The CDR3 runs to 15 residues. This chain uses TRBV6-6 with TRBJ2-2; 7 nucleotides match TRBD1. Sequencing used peripheral blood. The sequence derives from a man in his sixties or seventies with active COVID-19. This CDR3 reads CASTLGGTANGELFF. The CDR3 DNA reads TGTGCCAGCACCCTAGGGGGCACTGCTAACGGGGAGCTGTTTTTT.